The sequence of this T cell receptor (beta chain) was determined in a study of cytomegalovirus exposure and HLA in healthy donors. With 60 Vbeta and 13 Jbeta primers, the PCR was carried out. In the original processing: Roughly 9.9 million shared chains were among the about 80 million unique TCR beta chains that a later analysis counted. The repertoire was sequenced with immunoSEQ multiplex PCR; TCRdb's copy has only in-frame clones and lacks some. V and J calls plus clone size are reproduced from that table; the DNA served to infer D and trimming. The table shows fewer than 200,000 clones, with around 82% occurring only once. As regards this clone: The antigen is unknown. At one end, the junction sequence differs from germline, possibly due to a read error.

The study, taken as a whole, reports: It was likely that a cluster of highly shared sequence variants was a sequencing artifact. Later analysis suggested most CMV-associated TCR beta chains were HLA-restricted.

This CDR3 is 15 amino acids long. Germline V gene data show CDR1 as SGHAT and CDR2 as FQNNGV. The material sequenced was PBMCs. This chain joins TRBV11-2 and TRBJ1-2, with 7 bases matching TRBD1. The TCR comes from a male donor in good health and CMV-seronegative. The CDR3 loop reads CAGSFTGEANYGYTF. In nucleotides, the CDR3 is TGTGCCGGCAGCTTCACAGGGGAGGCCAACTATGGCTACACCTTC.